This record covers a single TCR beta chain. Its specificity is not known. The assay was immunoSEQ multiplex PCR, and TCRdb's table has in-frame clones only and misses some. This sample yields about 21,000 clones, of which roughly 73% are seen a single time; 20% to 30% belongs to the top ten. This sample stems from a study of vaccination effects on CD4 cells after COVID-19. Within the ViraFEST assay, antigen-specific CD4+ T cells underwent expansion with viral peptide pools prior to sequencing. Isolation of CD4+ T cells took place after more than 9 days of culture. People in the vaccine group had not been infected with SARS-CoV-2 before, and their nucleocapsid antibodies were negative. The input for sequencing was CD4+ T cells from PBMCs cultured with HCoV-NL63 spike peptides, taken before COVID-19 vaccination. This receptor was obtained from a human donor who received a COVID-19 vaccine.

CDR3 loop: CASSHSQGFEQYF. In DNA, the CDR3 is TGCGCCAGCAGCCACAGCCAGGGGTTCGAGCAGTACTTC. The chain employs TRBV4-1 and TRBJ2-7; TRBD1 is a possible D gene (6 bases). CDR1 is MGHRA, CDR2 YSYEKL, per germline. V was pared by 3 bases and J by 6 bases, with 12 bases between. The CDR3 contains 13 residues.